A single TCR beta chain is shown here with its context. The antigen remains undetermined. The germline V and J ends were trimmed by 9 bases and 0 bases, with 11 bases remaining between them. Germline assignment: CDR1 LNHDA and CDR2 SQIVND (reference sequence). The CDR3 covers 14 residues. The sample originates from a study of OX40 agonist ivuxolimab in advanced cancers. General study findings and limits: At 0.1 to 3.0 mg/kg and by week 6, clonal expansion occurred in CD4+ and CD8+ blood T cells.

Clones were sequenced by immunoSEQ multiplex PCR, and TCRdb holds only the in-frame ones, with some missing. Counted here are tens of thousands of clones, 80% to 90% occurring once; the ten biggest clones make up less than 0.6%. The sample was CD4+ or CD8+ T cells sorted from blood, taken in a trial of the OX40 agonist ivuxolimab. This TCR came from an adult with an advanced solid tumor such as melanoma, head and neck, liver or kidney cancer. The chain uses TRBV19 and TRBJ2-2, with unresolved D. The CDR3 reads CASTFFANTGELFF. CDR3 nucleotides: TGTGCCAGCACCTTCTTCGCGAACACCGGGGAGCTGTTTTTT.